Shown below are 31 T cell receptor beta chains from a single sample sequenced in a study of blood T cells in healthy people across ages (dated by TCRdb to 2014 to 2015). Library creation used 5' RACE. A second roughly 7 to 12 cycle PCR used a sample-barcoded 5' primer and a J-beta primer mix. TCRdb reanalyzed the raw reads on its own, using fastp at Q25 for trimming and MiXCR for clone calling, and kept in-frame beta chains. Identical CDR3 protein sequences are pooled into one entry, listed with their most common genes and DNA. The sample yields some 1,800,000 distinct CDR3 sequences; approximately 39% were counted once. The top ten clonotypes cover under 30% of the sample. Sequences were obtained from blood. These receptors originate from a human donor in good health.

This chain connects TRBV5-1 to TRBJ1-1, with D uncertain. Trimming stripped 0 bases from V and 0 bases from J, with 12 bases between. The CDR3 spans 16 residues. The germline gives CDR1 SGHRS, CDR2 YFSETQ. CDR3 nucleotide sequence: TGCGCCAGCAGCTTGGACCCCCCTACGATGAACACTGAAGCTTTCTTT. This translates into CASSLDPPTMNTEAFF.

The chain has TRBV7-2 and TRBJ2-2; D might be TRBD2 (5 bases). The CDR3 extends over 16 amino acids. V was shortened by 6 bases and J by 1 base, with 15 bases between the two germline ends. Germline assignment: CDR1 SGHTA and CDR2 FQGNSA. Here the CDR3 reads CASRLASSRNTGELFF. DNA for the CDR3: TGTGCCAGCAGGCTAGCTAGTTCCCGGAACACCGGGGAGCTGTTTTTT. The whole variable domain, filled in from reference TRBV7-2 and TRBJ2-2, reads GAGVSQSPSNKVTEKGKDVELRCDPISGHTALYWYRQSLGQGLEFLIYFQGNSAPDKSGLPSDRFSAERTGGSVSTLTIQRTQQEDSAVYLCASRLASSRNTGELFFGEGSRLTVL.

The CDR3 coding sequence is TGCGCCAGCAGCTTGATTGGCAGGGGAGCAGAGACCCAGTACTTC. Translating it yields CASSLIGRGAETQYF. This chain joins TRBV5-1 and TRBJ2-5; TRBD1 is a possible D gene (6 bases). Trimming cost V 1 base and J 4 bases, with 14 bases left between them. Per the germline V gene, CDR1 is SGHRS and CDR2 is YFSETQ. The CDR3 loop spans 15 amino acids.

This clonotype has more than one count but fewer than ten. The chain carries TRBV5-1 and TRBJ1-2; D uncertain. CDR1 is SGHRS and CDR2 is YFSETQ in the germline V gene. This CDR3 has 16 residues. Trimming cost V 0 bases and J 5 bases, with 17 bases left between them. In DNA form, the CDR3 reads TGCGCCAGCAGCTTGGGGGTCACAGAGGGAAAATATGGCTACACCTTC. It is translated as CASSLGVTEGKYGYTF. Supplemented by reference TRBV5-1 and TRBJ1-2, the full variable domain reads KAGVTQTPRYLIKTRGQQVTLSCSPISGHRSVSWYQQTPGQGLQFLFEYFSETQRNKGNFPGRFSGRQFSNSRSEMNVSTLELGDSALYLCASSLGVTEGKYGYTFGSGTRLTVV.

Remarks on this clonotype: Compared with germline, one end of the junction differs, possibly owing to a read error. The rearrangement links TRBV7-2 to TRBJ2-3; no firm D call. The CDR3 has 14 amino acids. Germline V gene lookup returns CDR1 SGHTA and CDR2 FQGNSA. CDR3 sequence reads: CANSLVETTDTQYF. CDR3 nucleotides: TGTGCCAACAGCTTAGTGGAGACCACAGATACGCAGTATTTT.

The CDR3 bases are TGTGCCAGCGTTGACAGGTTTCTACCGTCCTACGAGCAGTACTTC. Protein product: CASVDRFLPSYEQYF. The gene calls are TRBV2 and TRBJ2-7; maybe TRBD1 (6 bases). CDR3 size: 15 residues. Trimming stripped 8 bases from V and 1 base from J, with 18 bases between. Germline lookup yields CDR1 SNHLY and CDR2 FYNNEI.

The chain has TRBV20-1 and TRBJ2-7, with 10 bases aligning to TRBD1. This CDR3 has 16 amino acids. Trimming at V came to 1 base and at J to 5 bases, leaving 11 bases not matched to a gene. CDR1 and CDR2 from the germline V gene are DFQATT and SNEGSKA (reference sequence). The CDR3 here is CSARGPGTGVENEQYF. In nucleotides, the CDR3 is TGCAGTGCTAGAGGTCCTGGGACAGGGGTAGAGAACGAGCAGTACTTC.

This chain links TRBV5-5 with TRBJ2-1; D is tentatively TRBD1 or TRBD2 (6 bases each). The germline CDR1 and CDR2 sequences are SGHKS and YYEKEE (reference sequence). The CDR3 is 14 residues long. V lost 1 base and J 12 bases, leaving 17 bases between the germline ends. In DNA form, the CDR3 reads TGTGCCAGCAGCTTGATTGGGGGGCGCAGTGGGCAGTTCTTC. It translates to CASSLIGGRSGQFF.

V is TRBV7-3 and J is TRBJ2-4, with TRBD2 as a possible D gene (7 bases). The DNA end is a closer match to TRBJ2-7, so the J assignment may be wrong. Germline-derived CDR1 and CDR2 are SGHTA and FQGTGA. CDR3 length equals 13 residues. This CDR3 reads CASSLYREGEQYF. CDR3 DNA: TGTGCCAGCAGCTTATACAGGGAGGGCGAGCAGTACTTC.

The chain links TRBV20-1 to TRBJ2-1; tentatively, D is TRBD2 (5 bases). Trimming pared 6 bases from V and 8 bases from J, leaving 20 bases between. The germline gives CDR1 DFQATT, CDR2 SNEGSKA (reference sequence). CDR3 length: 14 residues. In DNA form, the CDR3 reads TGCAGTGCCACCCCGGGATTCGAAGGAGATGAGCAGTTCTTC. It translates to CSATPGFEGDEQFF.

Many counts were recorded for this clonotype. This chain connects TRBV9 to TRBJ2-3, with D maybe TRBD2 (6 bases). V lost 0 bases and J 6 bases, leaving 14 bases between the germline ends. Germline values: CDR1 SGDLS, CDR2 YYNGEE. CDR3 length: 15 residues. DNA for the CDR3: TGTGCCAGCAGCGTAGCTGCGGGGCCCGTTGATACGCAGTATTTT. It is translated as CASSVAAGPVDTQYF. The full variable domain, completed using reference TRBV9 and TRBJ2-3, is DSGVTQTPKHLITATGQRVTLRCSPRSGDLSVYWYQQSLDQGLQFLIQYYNGEERAKGNILERFSAQQFPDLHSELNLSSLELGDSALYFCASSVAAGPVDTQYFGPGTRLTVL.

The chain recombines TRBV7-9 with TRBJ1-2, with no clear D. Between the trimmed V and J ends, which lost 6 bases and 2 bases, there was a span of 10 bases. The germline V gene has CDR1 SEHNR and CDR2 FQNEAQ (reference sequence). The CDR3 runs to 13 residues. In DNA form, the CDR3 reads TGTGCCAGCAGGGCAGTCGGAAACTATGGCTACACCTTC. The encoded protein is CASRAVGNYGYTF.

The chain is built from TRBV20-1 and TRBJ2-1; weak D call: TRBD2 (6 bases). The V end lost 5 bases, the J end lost 4 bases, and 12 bases lay between the germline ends. This CDR3 is 13 amino acids long. Looked up from germline, CDR1 is DFQATT and CDR2 is SNEGSKA (reference sequence). The CDR3: CSAPGTLYNEQFF. CDR3 DNA: TGCAGTGCTCCCGGGACTCTGTACAATGAGCAGTTCTTC.

This clonotype was seen only a few times. The V gene is TRBV20-1, the J gene TRBJ2-3; tentatively, D is TRBD2 (6 bases). The V end was cut by 1 base, the J end by 1 base, with 15 bases between. The germline gives CDR1 DFQATT, CDR2 SNEGSKA (reference sequence). The CDR3 contains 16 residues. The CDR3 region has the DNA TGCAGTGCTAGAGCCCCCATGACTAGTGGCACAGATACGCAGTATTTT. Its translation is CSARAPMTSGTDTQYF.

This rearrangement joins TRBV16 to TRBJ2-7; TRBD1 matches at 8 bases. The CDR3 spans 14 residues. Germline loops: CDR1 KGHSY, CDR2 FQNENV. V dropped 1 base and J dropped 4; count of bases not matched to a gene: 3. CDR3 region: CASSQFHRGYEQYF. For the CDR3, the DNA is TGTGCCAGCAGCCAATTCCACAGGGGGTACGAGCAGTACTTC.

The chain carries TRBV7-9 and TRBJ2-1; TRBD2 agrees at 8 bases. Germline lookup yields CDR1 SEHNR and CDR2 FQNEAQ (reference sequence). Losses at the gene ends were 7 bases for V and 7 bases for J; bases not matched to a gene: 12. The CDR3 has 15 residues. CDR3 sequence: CASIQTGAGGNEQFF. As DNA, the CDR3 is TGTGCCAGCATCCAAACCGGGGCGGGGGGAAATGAGCAGTTCTTC.

This clonotype was recorded once. The J gene is TRBJ1-2, the V gene TRBV2; D possibly corresponds to TRBD1 (6 bases). Trimming stripped 4 bases from V and 0 bases from J, with 12 bases between. Germline values: CDR1 SNHLY, CDR2 FYNNEI. CDR3 size: 15 residues. In nucleotides, the CDR3 is TGTGCCAGCAGTGGGACAGCCCGGGCTAACTATGGCTACACCTTC. This translates into CASSGTARANYGYTF.

This clonotype was seen a handful of times. DNA of the CDR3: TGCAGCGTGTATTACAAGGGTGAGCAGTACTTC. Translating gives CSVYYKGEQYF. The rearrangement joins TRBV29-1 to TRBJ2-5; no firm D call. This CDR3 contains 11 residues. CDR1 is SQVTM and CDR2 is ANQGSEA in the germline V gene. Trimming took 6 bases from V and 11 from J, leaving 16 bases between them. Based on the CDR3 plus reference TRBV29-1 and TRBJ2-5, the full variable domain is SAVISQKPSRDICQRGTSLTIQCQVDSQVTMMFWYRQQPGQSLTLIATANQGSEATYESGFVIDKFPISRPNLTFSTLTVSNMSPEDSSIYLCSVYYKGEQYFGPGTRLLVL.

J is TRBJ2-3 and V is TRBV6-4, with D perhaps matching TRBD1 (6 bases). Germline CDR1 and CDR2: MRHNA and SNTAGT. Trimming removed 4 bases from V and 1 base from J, with 12 bases in between. The CDR3 runs 15 residues. CDR3 nucleotide sequence: TGTGCCAGCAGTGTTGACAGGCGACGCACAGATACGCAGTATTTT. Its protein product is CASSVDRRRTDTQYF.

This clonotype was detected a few times. V and J are TRBV4-3 and TRBJ2-1; either TRBD1 or TRBD2 may fit D (5 bases each). CDR3 length: 18 amino acids. The V end was cut by 4 bases, the J end by 3 bases, with 22 bases between. Germline V CDR1 and CDR2: LGHNA, YSLEER. CDR3 region: CASSLLPPRETNYNEQFF. Here the CDR3 DNA reads TGCGCCAGCAGCCTTCTTCCCCCCAGGGAGACCAACTACAATGAGCAGTTCTTC.

This chain connects TRBV20-1 to TRBJ1-1; D gene uncertain. This CDR3 is built from 12 residues. Germline CDR1 is DFQATT and CDR2 is SNEGSKA (reference sequence). The V gene lost 0 bases and the J gene lost 5 bases, with 7 bases spanning the gap. CDR3: CSAREPPTEAFF. DNA of the CDR3: TGCAGTGCTAGAGAGCCGCCGACTGAAGCTTTCTTT.

This clonotype occurred a few times. The chain is built from TRBV20-1 and TRBJ2-1; 13 nucleotides line up with TRBD2. J gave up 7 bases and V 1 base, and 10 bases lay outside the gene matches. From germline, CDR1 is DFQATT and CDR2 SNEGSKA (reference sequence). The CDR3 is 17 amino acids. CDR3 region: CSARVLAGGPMGNEQFF. CDR3 nucleotides: TGCAGTGCTAGAGTACTAGCGGGGGGGCCGATGGGAAATGAGCAGTTCTTC.

The chain is built from TRBV11-3 and TRBJ2-5; D uncertain. Near its end, the DNA agrees better with TRBJ2-7, so the J call may be wrong. Germline V CDR1 and CDR2: SGHNT, YENEEA. The CDR3 loop spans 14 amino acids. This chain's CDR3 is CASSSRGRPNEQYF. CDR3 bases: TGTGCCAGCAGCTCCAGAGGCAGGCCCAACGAGCAGTACTTC.

The rearrangement uses TRBV4-3 and TRBJ2-1, with D tentatively TRBD2 (7 bases). Germline-derived CDR1 and CDR2 are LGHNA and YSLEER. The CDR3 contains 19 residues. V was shortened by 0 bases and J by 4 bases, with 22 bases between the two germline ends. The CDR3 spells CASSQDVAGGGGLYNEQFF. The CDR3 nucleotides read TGCGCCAGCAGCCAAGATGTTGCCGGAGGGGGGGGGCTTTACAATGAGCAGTTCTTC.

The chain uses TRBV6-5 and TRBJ2-4; possible D gene TRBD1, 6 bases. CDR1 and CDR2 from the germline V gene are MNHEY and SVGAGI. V was pared by 5 bases and J by 13 bases, with 21 bases between. The CDR3 spans 14 residues. CDR3 region: CASSPGDTGNEQYF. CDR3 in DNA: TGTGCCAGCAGTCCCGGGGACACTGGAAATGAGCAGTACTTC.

The chain employs TRBV6-2 or TRBV6-3 and TRBJ2-1, with 7 bases aligning to TRBD1. The junction had 4 bases not matched to a gene; V was cut back by 8 bases and J by 6 bases. Germline lookup yields CDR1 MNHEY and CDR2 SVGEGT. The CDR3 runs 12 residues. In DNA form, the CDR3 reads TGTGCCAGCTGTGACAGGGTCAATGAGCAGTTCTTC. As protein: CASCDRVNEQFF.

J is TRBJ2-2 and V is TRBV29-1; D might be TRBD2 (6 bases). The CDR3 loop spans 12 amino acids. The ends were cut back, 7 bases at V and 6 bases at J, with 12 bases in the middle. CDR1 and CDR2 from the germline V gene are SQVTM and ANQGSEA. CDR3 protein: CSGRREAGELFF. The CDR3 DNA sequence: TGCAGCGGCCGCAGGGAGGCCGGGGAGCTGTTTTTT.

This clonotype showed up just once. This rearrangement joins TRBV7-2 to TRBJ2-3; D gene ambiguous. The CDR3 is 16 amino acids. Trimming left V 0 bases short and J 0 bases short, with 10 bases between. Germline loops: CDR1 SGHTA, CDR2 FQGNSA. The CDR3 reads CASSLAYRPSTDTQYF. Written as DNA, the CDR3 is TGTGCCAGCAGCTTAGCTTACAGACCTAGCACAGATACGCAGTATTTT.

The chain is built from TRBV20-1 and TRBJ2-5; weak D call: TRBD2 (5 bases). Looked up from germline, CDR1 is DFQATT and CDR2 is SNEGSKA (reference sequence). The CDR3 sequence is 16 residues long. V lost 0 bases, J lost 3 bases, and 17 bases lay in between. CDR3 nucleotide sequence: TGCAGTGCTAGAGATATAGACCCCAAAGCGGAAGAGACCCAGTACTTC. Protein sequence: CSARDIDPKAEETQYF.

The CDR3 DNA is TGTGCCAGCAGTTCCCCCCGACAGGAGCAGTACTTC. Amino acid sequence: CASSSPRQEQYF. This chain uses TRBV28 with TRBJ2-7; D possibly corresponds to TRBD1 (5 bases). The V gene lost 4 bases and the J gene lost 7 bases, with 11 bases spanning the gap. CDR1 is MDHEN, CDR2 SYDVKM, per germline. This CDR3 has 12 amino acids.

This clonotype was seen a few times. The chain recombines TRBV7-2 with TRBJ2-7, with D possibly TRBD1 on 5 matching bases. CDR3 length equals 14 residues. CDR1 SGHTA and CDR2 FQGNSA come from the germline V gene. V was pared by 1 base and J by 2 bases, with 9 bases between. CDR3 sequence: CASSLEQGPYEQYF. CDR3 coding DNA: TGTGCCAGCAGCTTAGAGCAGGGCCCCTACGAGCAGTACTTC.